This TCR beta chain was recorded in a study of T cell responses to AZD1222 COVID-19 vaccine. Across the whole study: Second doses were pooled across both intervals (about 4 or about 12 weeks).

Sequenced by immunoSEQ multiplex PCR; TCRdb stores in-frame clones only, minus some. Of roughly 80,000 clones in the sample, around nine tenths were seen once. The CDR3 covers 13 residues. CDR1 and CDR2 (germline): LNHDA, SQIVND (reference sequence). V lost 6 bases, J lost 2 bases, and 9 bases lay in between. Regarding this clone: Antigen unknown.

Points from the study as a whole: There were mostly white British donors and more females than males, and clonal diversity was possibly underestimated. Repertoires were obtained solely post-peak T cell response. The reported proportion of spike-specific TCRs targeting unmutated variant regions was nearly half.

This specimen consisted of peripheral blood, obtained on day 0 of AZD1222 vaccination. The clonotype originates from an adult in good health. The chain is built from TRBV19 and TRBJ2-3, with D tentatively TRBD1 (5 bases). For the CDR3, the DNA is TGTGCCAGTAGACAGGCCCCCACAGATACGCAGTATTTT. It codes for CASRQAPTDTQYF.